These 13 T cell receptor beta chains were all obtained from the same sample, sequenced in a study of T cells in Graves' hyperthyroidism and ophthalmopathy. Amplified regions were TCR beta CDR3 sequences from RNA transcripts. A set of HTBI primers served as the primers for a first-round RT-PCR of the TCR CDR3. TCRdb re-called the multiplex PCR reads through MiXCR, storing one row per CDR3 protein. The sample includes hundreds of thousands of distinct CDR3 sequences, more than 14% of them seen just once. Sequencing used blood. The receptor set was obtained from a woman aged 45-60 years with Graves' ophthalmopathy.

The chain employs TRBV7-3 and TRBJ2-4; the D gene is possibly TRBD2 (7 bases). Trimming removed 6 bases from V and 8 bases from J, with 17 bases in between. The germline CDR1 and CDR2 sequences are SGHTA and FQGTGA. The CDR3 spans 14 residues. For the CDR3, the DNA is TGTGCCAGCAGTCAAGGTTGGGGGGGCGACATTCAGTACTTC. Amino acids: CASSQGWGGDIQYF.

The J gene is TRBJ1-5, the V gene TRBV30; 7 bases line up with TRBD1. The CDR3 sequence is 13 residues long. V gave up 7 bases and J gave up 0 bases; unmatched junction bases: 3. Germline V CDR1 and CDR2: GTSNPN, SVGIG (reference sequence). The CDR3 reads CASTGSSNQPQHF. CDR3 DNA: TGTGCCTCGACAGGGAGTAGCAATCAGCCCCAGCATTTT.

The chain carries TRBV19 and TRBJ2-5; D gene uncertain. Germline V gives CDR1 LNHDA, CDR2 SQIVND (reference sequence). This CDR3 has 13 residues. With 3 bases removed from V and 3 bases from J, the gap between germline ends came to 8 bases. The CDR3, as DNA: TGTGCCAGTAGTATCGACGGAGAAGAGACCCAGTACTTC. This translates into CASSIDGEETQYF. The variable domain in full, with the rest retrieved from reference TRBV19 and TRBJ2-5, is DGGITQSPKYLFRKEGQNVTLSCEQNLNHDAMYWYRQDPGQGLRLIYYSQIVNDFQKGDIAEGYSVSREKKESFPLTVTSAQKNPTAFYLCASSIDGEETQYFGPGTRLLVL.

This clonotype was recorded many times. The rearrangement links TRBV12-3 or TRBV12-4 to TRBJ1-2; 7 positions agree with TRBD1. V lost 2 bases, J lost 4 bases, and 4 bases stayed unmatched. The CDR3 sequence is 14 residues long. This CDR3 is CASSLLAGGYGYTF. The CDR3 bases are TGTGCCAGCAGTTTATTGGCAGGGGGCTATGGCTACACCTTC.

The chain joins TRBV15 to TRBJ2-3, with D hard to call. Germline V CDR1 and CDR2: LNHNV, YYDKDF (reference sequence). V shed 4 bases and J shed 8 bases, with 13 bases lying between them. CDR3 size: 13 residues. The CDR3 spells CATSKSPGGTQYF. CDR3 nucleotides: TGTGCCACCAGCAAGAGCCCGGGTGGTACGCAGTATTTT.

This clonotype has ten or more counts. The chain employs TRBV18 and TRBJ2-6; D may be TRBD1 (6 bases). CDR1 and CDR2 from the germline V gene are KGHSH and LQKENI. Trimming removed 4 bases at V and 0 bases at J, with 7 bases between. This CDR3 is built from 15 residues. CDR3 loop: CASSQQGSGANVLTF. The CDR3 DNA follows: TGTGCCAGCTCACAACAGGGCTCTGGGGCCAACGTCCTGACTTTC.

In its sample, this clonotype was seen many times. Written as DNA, the CDR3 is TGTGCCAGCTCAGCGGAGCCGACCTCTGGAAACACCATATATTTT. Protein product: CASSAEPTSGNTIYF. The V and J genes are TRBV18 and TRBJ1-3; D unresolved. CDR3 length: 15 amino acids. V was cut by 5 bases and J by 0 bases, with 11 bases left in between. Germline V gene data show CDR1 as KGHSH and CDR2 as LQKENI.

The CDR3 region is CASSLNGGVGGAETQYF. CDR3 nucleotides: TGCGCCAGCAGCTTAAATGGCGGGGTCGGGGGGGCAGAGACCCAGTACTTC. The J gene is TRBJ2-5, the V gene TRBV5-1, with TRBD2 identical over 8 bases. The CDR3 runs to 17 residues. Trimming removed 2 bases from V and 4 bases from J; junction bases left unmatched: 13. CDR1 SGHRS and CDR2 YFSETQ come from the germline V gene.

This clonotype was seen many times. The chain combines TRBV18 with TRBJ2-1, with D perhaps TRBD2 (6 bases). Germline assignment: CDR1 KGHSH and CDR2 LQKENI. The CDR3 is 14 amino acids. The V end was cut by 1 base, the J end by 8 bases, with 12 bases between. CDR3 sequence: CASSPQRREHEQFF. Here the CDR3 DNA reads TGTGCCAGCTCACCACAGAGGAGGGAGCATGAGCAGTTCTTC.

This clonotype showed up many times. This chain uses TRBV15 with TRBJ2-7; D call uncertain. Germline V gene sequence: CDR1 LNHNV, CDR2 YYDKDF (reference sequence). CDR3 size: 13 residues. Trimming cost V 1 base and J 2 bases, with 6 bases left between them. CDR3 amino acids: CATSRAGTYEQYF. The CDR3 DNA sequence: TGTGCCACCAGCAGAGCTGGAACCTACGAGCAGTACTTC.

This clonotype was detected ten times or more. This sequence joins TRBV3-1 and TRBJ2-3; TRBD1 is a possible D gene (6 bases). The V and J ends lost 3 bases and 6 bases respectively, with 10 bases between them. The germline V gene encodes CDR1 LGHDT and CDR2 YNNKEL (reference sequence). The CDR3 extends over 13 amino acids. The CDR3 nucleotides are TGTGCCAGCAGCCAGGACAGTTTGGATACGCAGTATTTT. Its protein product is CASSQDSLDTQYF.

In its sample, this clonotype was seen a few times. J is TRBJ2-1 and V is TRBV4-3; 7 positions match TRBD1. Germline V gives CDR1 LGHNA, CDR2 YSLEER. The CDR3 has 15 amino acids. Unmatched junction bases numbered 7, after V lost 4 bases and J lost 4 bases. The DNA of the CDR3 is TGCGCCAGCAGCCGGGGACAGTTGAGTTACAATGAGCAGTTCTTC. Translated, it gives CASSRGQLSYNEQFF.

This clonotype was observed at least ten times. The CDR3 bases are TGTGCCAGCAGTTTTTCCGGGACAGCTAGCACAGATACGCAGTATTTT. It is translated as CASSFSGTASTDTQYF. The chain joins TRBV28 to TRBJ2-3; 7 nucleotides line up with TRBD1. In germline, CDR1 is MDHEN, CDR2 SYDVKM. V dropped 3 bases and J dropped 0; count of bases not matched to a gene: 6. CDR3 length: 16 residues.